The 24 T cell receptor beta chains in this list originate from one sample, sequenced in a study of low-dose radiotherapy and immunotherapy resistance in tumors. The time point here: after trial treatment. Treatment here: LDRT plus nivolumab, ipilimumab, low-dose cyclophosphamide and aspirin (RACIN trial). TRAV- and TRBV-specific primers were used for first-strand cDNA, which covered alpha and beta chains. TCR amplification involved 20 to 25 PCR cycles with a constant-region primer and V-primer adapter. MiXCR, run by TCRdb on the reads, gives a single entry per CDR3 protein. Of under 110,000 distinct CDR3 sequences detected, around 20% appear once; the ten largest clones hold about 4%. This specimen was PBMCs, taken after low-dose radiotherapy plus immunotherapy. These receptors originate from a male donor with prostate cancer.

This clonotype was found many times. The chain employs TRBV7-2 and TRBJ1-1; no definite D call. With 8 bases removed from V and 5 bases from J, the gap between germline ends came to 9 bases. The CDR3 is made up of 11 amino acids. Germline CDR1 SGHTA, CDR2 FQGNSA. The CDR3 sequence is CASLFETEAFF. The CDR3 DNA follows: TGTGCCAGCCTCTTCGAGACTGAAGCTTTCTTT.

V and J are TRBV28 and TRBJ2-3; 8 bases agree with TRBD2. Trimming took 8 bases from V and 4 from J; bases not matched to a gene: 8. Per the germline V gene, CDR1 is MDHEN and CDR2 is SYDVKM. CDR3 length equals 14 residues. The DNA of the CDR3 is TGTGCCAGCCTAAAAGCGGGAGCCGCAGATACGCAGTATTTT. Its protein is CASLKAGAADTQYF. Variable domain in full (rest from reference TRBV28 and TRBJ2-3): DVKVTQSSRYLVKRTGEKVFLECVQDMDHENMFWYRQDPGLGLRLIYFSYDVKMKEKGDIPEGYSVSREKKERFSLILESASTNQTSMYLCASLKAGAADTQYFGPGTRLTVL.

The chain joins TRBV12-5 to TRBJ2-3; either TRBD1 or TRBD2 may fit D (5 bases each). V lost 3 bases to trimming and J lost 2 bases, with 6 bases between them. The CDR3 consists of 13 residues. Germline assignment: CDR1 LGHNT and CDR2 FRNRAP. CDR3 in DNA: TGTGCTAGTGGTTTCGGGACCACAGATACGCAGTATTTT. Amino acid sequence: CASGFGTTDTQYF.

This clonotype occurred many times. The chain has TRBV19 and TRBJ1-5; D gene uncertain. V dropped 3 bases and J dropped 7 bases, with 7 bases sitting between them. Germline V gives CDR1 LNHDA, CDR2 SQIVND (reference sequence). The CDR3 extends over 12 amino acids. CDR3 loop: CASSMNEQPQHF. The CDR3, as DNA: TGTGCCAGTAGTATGAACGAGCAGCCCCAGCATTTT.

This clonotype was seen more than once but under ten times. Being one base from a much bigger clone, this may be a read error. CDR3 sequence (DNA): TGTGCCAGCAGTTACGGGGCCACAGATACGCAGTATTTT. The encoded protein is CASSYGATDTQYF. The chain employs TRBV6-2 or TRBV6-3 and TRBJ2-3; D is perhaps TRBD1 (5 bases). In germline, CDR1 is MNHEY, CDR2 SVGEGT. This CDR3 region has 13 residues. The V gene lost 2 bases and the J gene lost 2 bases, with 5 bases spanning the gap.

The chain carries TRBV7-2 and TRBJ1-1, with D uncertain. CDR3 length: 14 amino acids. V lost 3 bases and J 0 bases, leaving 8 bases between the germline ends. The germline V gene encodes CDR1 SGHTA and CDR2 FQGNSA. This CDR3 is CASSFSGLNTEAFF. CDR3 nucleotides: TGTGCCAGCAGCTTTTCGGGGTTGAACACTGAAGCTTTCTTT.

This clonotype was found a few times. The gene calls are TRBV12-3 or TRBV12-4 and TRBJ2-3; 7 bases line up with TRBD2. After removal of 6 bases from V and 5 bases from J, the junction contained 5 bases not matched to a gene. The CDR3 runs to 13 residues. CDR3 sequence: CASSQRGVDTQYF. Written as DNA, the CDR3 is TGTGCCAGCAGCCAACGGGGGGTAGATACGCAGTATTTT.

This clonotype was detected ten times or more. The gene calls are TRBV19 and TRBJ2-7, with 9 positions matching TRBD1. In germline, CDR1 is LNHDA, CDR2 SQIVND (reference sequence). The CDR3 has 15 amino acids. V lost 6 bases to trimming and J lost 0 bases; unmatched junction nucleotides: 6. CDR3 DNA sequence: TGTGCCAGTAGACTTAGACAGGGGGGCTCCTACGAGCAGTACTTC. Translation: CASRLRQGGSYEQYF.

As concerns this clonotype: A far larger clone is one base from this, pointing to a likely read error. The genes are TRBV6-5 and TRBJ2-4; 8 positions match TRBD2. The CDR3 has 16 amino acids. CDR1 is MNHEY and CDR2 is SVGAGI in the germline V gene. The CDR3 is CASLMRSGGGGNVQYF. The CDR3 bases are TGTGCCAGCCTCATGCGGAGCGGGGGCGGAGGAAACGTTCAGTACTTC.

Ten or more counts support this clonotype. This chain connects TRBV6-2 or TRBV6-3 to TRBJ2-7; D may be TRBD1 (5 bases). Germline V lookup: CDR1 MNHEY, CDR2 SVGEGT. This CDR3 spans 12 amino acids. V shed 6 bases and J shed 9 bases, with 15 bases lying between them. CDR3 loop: CASRGTGTLQYF. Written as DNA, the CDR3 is TGTGCCAGCAGGGGTACAGGTACCTTGCAGTACTTC.

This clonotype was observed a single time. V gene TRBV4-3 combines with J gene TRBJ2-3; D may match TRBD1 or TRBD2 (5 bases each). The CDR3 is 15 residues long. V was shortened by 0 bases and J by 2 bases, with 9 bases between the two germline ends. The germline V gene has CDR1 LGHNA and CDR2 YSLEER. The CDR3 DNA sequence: TGCGCCAGCAGCCAAGATTGGGGGTACACAGATACGCAGTATTTT. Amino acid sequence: CASSQDWGYTDTQYF.

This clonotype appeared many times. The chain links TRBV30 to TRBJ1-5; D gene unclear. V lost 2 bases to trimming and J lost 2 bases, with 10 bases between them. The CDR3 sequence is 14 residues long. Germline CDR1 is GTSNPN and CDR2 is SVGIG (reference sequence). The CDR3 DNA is TGTGCCTGGAGTATTAATTGGCGCAATCAGCCCCAGCATTTT. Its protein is CAWSINWRNQPQHF.

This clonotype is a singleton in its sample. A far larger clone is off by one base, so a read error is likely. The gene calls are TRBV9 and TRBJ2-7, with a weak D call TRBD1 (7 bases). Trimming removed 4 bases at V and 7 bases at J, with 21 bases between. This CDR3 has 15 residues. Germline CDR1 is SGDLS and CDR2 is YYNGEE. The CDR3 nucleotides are TGTGCCAGCAGCCCCCGGACAGGAGGGGGCAATGAGCAGTACTTC. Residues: CASSPRTGGGNEQYF.

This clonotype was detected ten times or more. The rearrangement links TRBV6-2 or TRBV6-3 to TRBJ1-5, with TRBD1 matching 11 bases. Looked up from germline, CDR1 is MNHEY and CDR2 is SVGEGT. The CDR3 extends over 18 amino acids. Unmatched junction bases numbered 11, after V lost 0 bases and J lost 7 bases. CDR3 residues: CASSYSLSRTGGSQPQHF. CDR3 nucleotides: TGTGCCAGCAGTTACTCACTCTCCCGGACAGGGGGCTCGCAGCCCCAGCATTTT.

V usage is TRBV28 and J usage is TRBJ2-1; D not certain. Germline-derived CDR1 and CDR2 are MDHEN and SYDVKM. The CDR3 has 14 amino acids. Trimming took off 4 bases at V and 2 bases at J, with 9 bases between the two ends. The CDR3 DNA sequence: TGTGCCAGCAGTTCAATGACTCCCTACAATGAGCAGTTCTTC. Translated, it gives CASSSMTPYNEQFF.

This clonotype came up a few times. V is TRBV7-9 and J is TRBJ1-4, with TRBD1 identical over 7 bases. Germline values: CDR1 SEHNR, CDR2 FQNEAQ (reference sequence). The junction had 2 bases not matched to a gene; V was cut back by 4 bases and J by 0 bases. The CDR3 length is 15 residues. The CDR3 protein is CASSSGQPTNEKLFF. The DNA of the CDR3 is TGTGCCAGCAGCTCGGGACAGCCAACTAATGAAAAACTGTTTTTT.

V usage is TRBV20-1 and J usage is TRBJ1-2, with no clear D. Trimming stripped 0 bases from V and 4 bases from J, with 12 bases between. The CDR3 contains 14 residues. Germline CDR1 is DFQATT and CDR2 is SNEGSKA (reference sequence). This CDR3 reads CSARDFSELYGYTF. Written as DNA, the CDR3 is TGCAGTGCTAGAGATTTCTCTGAACTCTATGGCTACACCTTC.

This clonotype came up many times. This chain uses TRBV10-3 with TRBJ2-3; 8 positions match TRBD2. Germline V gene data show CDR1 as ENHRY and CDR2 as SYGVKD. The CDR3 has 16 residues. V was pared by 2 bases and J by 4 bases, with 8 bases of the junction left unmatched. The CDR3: CAISEPGSGDADTQYF. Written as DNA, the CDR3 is TGTGCCATCAGTGAGCCGGGTAGCGGGGACGCAGATACGCAGTATTTT.

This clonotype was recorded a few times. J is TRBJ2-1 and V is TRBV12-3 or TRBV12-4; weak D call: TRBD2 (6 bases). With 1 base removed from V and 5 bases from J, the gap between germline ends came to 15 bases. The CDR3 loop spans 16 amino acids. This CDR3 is CASSLGREPSHNEQFF. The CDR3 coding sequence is TGTGCCAGCAGTTTAGGGCGGGAACCTTCTCACAATGAGCAGTTCTTC.

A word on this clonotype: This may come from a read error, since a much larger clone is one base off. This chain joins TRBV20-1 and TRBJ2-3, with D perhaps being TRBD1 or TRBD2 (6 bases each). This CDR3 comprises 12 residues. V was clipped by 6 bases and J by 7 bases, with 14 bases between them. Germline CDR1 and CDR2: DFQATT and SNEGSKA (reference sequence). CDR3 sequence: CSAGGDSNTQYF. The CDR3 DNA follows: TGCAGTGCGGGGGGCGATTCCAATACGCAGTATTTT.

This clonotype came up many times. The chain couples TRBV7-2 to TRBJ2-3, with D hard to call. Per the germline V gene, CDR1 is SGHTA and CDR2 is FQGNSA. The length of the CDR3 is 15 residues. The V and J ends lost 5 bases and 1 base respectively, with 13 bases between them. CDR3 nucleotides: TGTGCCAGCAGCCAGCCCCTTGGGCGCACAGATACGCAGTATTTT. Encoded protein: CASSQPLGRTDTQYF.

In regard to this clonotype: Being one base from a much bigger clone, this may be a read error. The CDR3 nucleotides read TGTGACAGCAGCTCCACGAATGGGGGACGGCGGTTCTTC. It translates to CDSSSTNGGRRFF. The gene calls are TRBV6-5 and TRBJ2-1; the D call may be TRBD1 or TRBD2 (5 bases each). The germline CDR1 and CDR2 sequences are MNHEY and SVGAGI. The CDR3 covers 13 residues.

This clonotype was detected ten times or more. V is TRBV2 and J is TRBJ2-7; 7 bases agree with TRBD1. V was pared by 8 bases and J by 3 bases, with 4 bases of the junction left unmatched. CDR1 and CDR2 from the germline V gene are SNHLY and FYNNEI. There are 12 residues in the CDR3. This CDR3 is CASGAGGYEQYF. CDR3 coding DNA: TGTGCCAGCGGAGCAGGGGGCTACGAGCAGTACTTC.

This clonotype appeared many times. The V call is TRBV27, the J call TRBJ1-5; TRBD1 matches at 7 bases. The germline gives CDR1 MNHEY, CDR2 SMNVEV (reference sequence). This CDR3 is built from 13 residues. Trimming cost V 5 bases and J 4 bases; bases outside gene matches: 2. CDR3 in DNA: TGTGCCAGCAGTAACAGGGGTAATCAGCCCCAGCATTTT. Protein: CASSNRGNQPQHF.